Below, one TCR beta chain is given with its context. Its target is unknown. The source of the sample is a study of cytotoxic CD8 clonotypes in ibrutinib-treated CLL. Across the study: Mean values per sample were 255,043 productive templates and over 90,000 productive rearrangements. General study results and limits: Ibrutinib response saw clonality rise, and progression saw it return toward baseline. Baseline-level clonality went beyond age-matched healthy donors and moved in step with circulating CD8+ T-cell counts.

Genomic DNA for TCR beta libraries, around 2.1 micrograms, came from cryopreserved PBMCs. Assay: immunoSEQ multiplex PCR; the TCRdb copy retains only in-frame clones and omits some. Altogether around 310,000 clones are present, around four fifths being singletons, with the ten largest covering 5% to 7%. Looked up from germline, CDR1 is LNHDA and CDR2 is SQIVND (reference sequence). Losses at the gene ends were 6 bases for V and 4 bases for J; bases not matched to a gene: 8. This CDR3 region has 14 residues. The chain is built from TRBV19 and TRBJ2-7; 8 bases align to TRBD2. The receptor's source is a human donor with chronic lymphocytic leukemia. Sequences were derived from PBMCs, sampled before ibrutinib treatment. CDR3 nucleotides: TGTGCCAGTAGGCGCGCTAGCGGGTTATACGAGCAGTACTTC. Its protein product is CASRRASGLYEQYF.